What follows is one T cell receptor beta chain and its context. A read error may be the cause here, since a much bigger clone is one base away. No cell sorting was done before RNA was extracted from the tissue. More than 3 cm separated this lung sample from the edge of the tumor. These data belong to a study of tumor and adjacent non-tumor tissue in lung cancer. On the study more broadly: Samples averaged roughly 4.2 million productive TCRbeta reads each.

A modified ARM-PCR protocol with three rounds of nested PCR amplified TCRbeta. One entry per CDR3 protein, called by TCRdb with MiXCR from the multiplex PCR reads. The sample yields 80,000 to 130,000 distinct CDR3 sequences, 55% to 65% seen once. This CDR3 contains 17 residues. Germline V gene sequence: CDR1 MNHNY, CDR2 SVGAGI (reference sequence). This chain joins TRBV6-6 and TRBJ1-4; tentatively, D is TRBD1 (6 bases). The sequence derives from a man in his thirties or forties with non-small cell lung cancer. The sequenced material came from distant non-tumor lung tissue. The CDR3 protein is CASRGRGGIATNVKLFF. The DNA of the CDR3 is TGTGCCAGCAGGGGAAGGGGGGGTATTGCAACTAATGTAAAACTGTTTTTT.